The clone carrying this T cell receptor (beta chain) was seen at least ten times. The antigen remains undetermined. There were TCR beta CDR3 regions amplified from RNA transcripts. Using the HTBI primer set, a first-round RT-PCR was run on the TCR CDR3. TCRdb reprocessed the multiplex PCR reads via MiXCR and lists one record per CDR3 protein. The table lists about 250,000 distinct CDR3 sequences, approximately 25% of them singletons. Fresh peripheral blood, about 10 ml of it, supplied the PBMCs. This sample stems from a study of T cells in Graves' hyperthyroidism and ophthalmopathy. The wider study: Before any treatment, at initial diagnosis, peripheral blood was collected. General study findings and limits: From stable hyperthyroidism, ophthalmopathy was set apart by a 13 V-J model. Most thyroid clonotypes expanded above 0.001 appeared in blood too.

The CDR3 covers 16 residues. Unmatched junction bases numbered 8, after V lost 1 base and J lost 3 bases. Germline V gives CDR1 SEHNR, CDR2 FQNEAQ (reference sequence). V and J are TRBV7-9 and TRBJ1-2; 7 positions match TRBD1. The receptor was isolated from a middle-aged woman with Graves' ophthalmopathy. Sequenced input: blood. For the CDR3, the DNA is TGTGCCAGCAGCTTAGGAAATACCGGGACAGACTATGGCTACACCTTC. Residues: CASSLGNTGTDYGYTF. Based on the CDR3 plus reference TRBV7-9 and TRBJ1-2, the full variable domain is DTGVSQNPRHKITKRGQNVTFRCDPISEHNRLYWYRQTLGQGPEFLTYFQNEAQLEKSRLLSDRFSAERPKGSFSTLEIQRTEQGDSAMYLCASSLGNTGTDYGYTFGSGTRLTVV.